These T cell receptor beta chains were read from a single sample in a study of T cells in Graves' hyperthyroidism and ophthalmopathy. TCRdb re-called the multiplex PCR reads through MiXCR, storing one row per CDR3 protein. The sample records about 320,000 distinct CDR3 sequences, around 16% being singletons. Sequencing was carried out using blood. These receptors were obtained from a man aged 25-45 years with Graves' hyperthyroidism. CDR3s include the opening cysteine and the closing phenylalanine or tryptophan. A D gene is named only where the DNA matches it firmly. Size is stated for part of the rows, as once, few or many counts, or as a class when the clone is expanded.

>TRBD1|TRBV3-1|many|TRBJ1-1
TGTGCCAGCAGCCGATCCGGGACAGGGGCTGAAGCTTTCTTT
CASSRSGTGAEAFF
>NA|TRBV20-1|many|TRBJ2-2
TGCAGTGCTAGAGATGGAGCAGGGACCACCGGGGAGCTGTTTTTT
CSARDGAGTTGELFF
>TRBD1|TRBV7-2|few|TRBJ1-2
TGTGCCAGCAGCTCCGGACAGGTTCGGAACTATGGCTACACCTTC
CASSSGQVRNYGYTF
>NA|TRBV29-1|many|TRBJ2-3
TGCAGCGTTGAAGATCTGCTGGGGACAGATACGCAGTATTTT
CSVEDLLGTDTQYF
>NA|TRBV19|NA|TRBJ1-1
TGTGCCAGTAGTCCCGAGGGATTCTTTAACACTGAAGCTTTCTTT
CASSPEGFFNTEAFF
>NA|TRBV12-3/TRBV12-4|few|TRBJ2-2
TGTGCCAGCAGTCCCTTCGCCGGGCAAAACACCGGGGAGCTGTTTTTT
CASSPFAGQNTGELFF
>NA|TRBV27|few|TRBJ2-3
TGTGCCAGCAGCCCTCAAATTGTGGGAGGCGTTACGCAGTATTTT
CASSPQIVGGVTQYF
>NA|TRBV2|many|TRBJ1-1
TGTGCCAACATAGGAAGAGCCCGGGGCACTGAAGCTTTCTTT
CANIGRARGTEAFF
>NA|TRBV5-5|many|TRBJ1-1
TGTGCCAGCAGCAACAGACAGATAATGAACACTGAAGCTTTCTTT
CASSNRQIMNTEAFF
>TRBD1|TRBV12-3/TRBV12-4|NA|TRBJ2-5
TGTGCCAGCAGTCTAACCGGGACAGGGGAGACCCAGTACTTC
CASSLTGTGETQYF
>NA|TRBV5-1|many|TRBJ2-7
TGCGCCAGCAGCCCAATCCGGGACTCCAACGTCTACGAGCAGTACTTC
CASSPIRDSNVYEQYF
>NA|TRBV11-2|many|TRBJ2-1
TGTGCCAGCAGGACCGTCCAGAGCTCCTACAATGAGCAGTTCTTC
CASRTVQSSYNEQFF
>NA|TRBV24-1|NA|TRBJ2-5
TGTGCCACCAGGAGCACGGGGGAACTTAGCGGAGAGACCCAGTACTTC
CATRSTGELSGETQYF
>NA|TRBV10-3|few|TRBJ2-1
TGTGCCATCAGTGAAATAGGTTCCTACAATGAGCAGTTCTTC
CAISEIGSYNEQFF
>NA|TRBV30|many|TRBJ2-3
TGTGCCTGGATCCCCTATCGGGGAACAGATACGCAGTATTTT
CAWIPYRGTDTQYF
>NA|TRBV11-3|many|TRBJ2-1
TGTGCCAGCAGACCCCGAGGTAGCGGCGGTGAGCAGTTCTTC
CASRPRGSGGEQFF
>NA|TRBV12-3/TRBV12-4|many|TRBJ2-1
TGTGCCAGCAGTCCGCTTGGTCATGAGCAGTTCTTC
CASSPLGHEQFF
>NA|TRBV4-1|few|TRBJ2-2
TGCGCCAGCAGCCAAGGCGGGGTTGGTACCGGGGAGCTGTTTTTT
CASSQGGVGTGELFF
>NA|TRBV27|NA|TRBJ1-6
TGTGCCACCCGAATCTCCTATAATTCACCCCTCCACTTT
CATRISYNSPLHF
>NA|TRBV5-1|few|TRBJ1-1
TGCGCCAGCAGCTTAAACAGGGCTGGAGACACTGAAGCTTTCTTT
CASSLNRAGDTEAFF
>TRBD1|TRBV6-1|NA|TRBJ1-2
TGTGCCAGCAGTCGGACAGGGTCGGGCTATGGCTACACCTTC
CASSRTGSGYGYTF
>NA|TRBV12-3/TRBV12-4|NA|TRBJ2-4
TGTGCCAGCAGTGCGGGCGTGGGTGGAGACTTC
CASSAGVGGDF
>TRBD2|TRBV28|many|TRBJ2-7
TGTGCCAGCAGTTTGAGTAAGGCTAGCGGGTCTTCCTACGAGCAGTACTTC
CASSLSKASGSSYEQYF
>TRBD2|TRBV7-9|many|TRBJ2-5
TGTGCCAGCAGCAAAGACGCGGGGGGAAGTACCCAAGAGACCCAGTACTTC
CASSKDAGGSTQETQYF
>TRBD2|TRBV19|NA|TRBJ2-7
TGTGCCAGTAGTTTCGGACTAGCGGGCTACGAGCAGTACTTC
CASSFGLAGYEQYF
>NA|TRBV3-1|many|TRBJ1-4
TGTGCCAGCAGCCTCGGGACGGGTAATGAAAAACTGTTTTTT
CASSLGTGNEKLFF
>NA|TRBV7-9|NA|TRBJ1-1
TGTGCCAGCAGCTTCCCGCAGGGCGAGGGGACCGACACTGAAGCTTTCTTT
CASSFPQGEGTDTEAFF
>TRBD1|TRBV12-3/TRBV12-4|few|TRBJ1-1
TGTGCCAGCAGTACGGACAGGGCGAACACTGAAGCTTTCTTT
CASSTDRANTEAFF
>NA|TRBV5-1|few|TRBJ2-7
TGCGCCAGCAGCTTGGATCTGGGGTCCGAGCAGTACTTC
CASSLDLGSEQYF
>NA|TRBV20-1|NA|TRBJ1-1
TGCAGTGCTAGAGATGGGGGTGGGACGGTTTTGAACACTGAAGCTTTCTTT
CSARDGGGTVLNTEAFF
>NA|TRBV7-7|many|TRBJ2-1
TGTGCTAGCAGCTTAGCGAAGGATGGTAGCTCCAATGAGCAGTTCTTC
CASSLAKDGSSNEQFF
>NA|TRBV7-8|many|TRBJ2-1
TGTGCCAGCAGCTTCGAACGGGAGCAGTTCTTC
CASSFEREQFF
>TRBD2|TRBV20-1|many|TRBJ2-1
TGCAGTGCGGAATCCCCCGGGACTAGCGAAGCCTCCTACAATGAGCAGTTCTTC
CSAESPGTSEASYNEQFF